This is a list of T cell receptor beta chains from one sample in a study of human T cells and chemical hapten exposure. TCRdb ran MiXCR on the RACE reads and lists one entry per CDR3 protein. The sample lists 330,000 or so distinct CDR3 sequences, 6% to 7% occurring once. The sample here was whole blood, taken in connection with sensitization to the hapten diphenylcyclopropenone (DPC). The origin of the receptors is a woman under 30 with alopecia areata. Some clones in this sample may be carry-over from other donors' samples. Each CDR3 is given with its conserved first and last residue. Fields, in order: D gene, J gene, V gene, clone size, CDR3 protein, CDR3 DNA. A D gene is named only where the DNA matches it firmly. Clone size, where shown, is once, few, many, or a class for clones that have expanded.

>-|TRBJ2-3|TRBV4-3|many
CASSPNPSPADTQYF
TGCGCCAGCAGCCCAAACCCCTCTCCGGCGGATACGCAGTATTTT
>TRBD1|TRBJ2-7|TRBV6-2/TRBV6-3|few
CASTRPGQKEYF
TGTGCCAGCACCAGACCGGGACAGAAGGAGTACTTC
>-|TRBJ1-5|TRBV20-1|-
CSARVDDQPQHF
TGCAGTGCTAGAGTAGATGATCAGCCCCAGCATTTT
>-|TRBJ2-6|TRBV7-2|once
CASRFAGANVLTF
TGTGCCAGCAGATTCGCTGGGGCCAACGTCCTGACTTTC
>-|TRBJ2-7|TRBV6-6|few
CASSRSGGGTYEQYF
TGTGCCAGCAGTCGGAGCGGTGGGGGGACCTACGAGCAGTACTTC
>-|TRBJ2-2|TRBV6-5|-
CASLRGLPRGTGELFF
TGTGCCAGCCTGAGGGGTCTTCCTCGAGGCACCGGGGAGCTGTTTTTT
>TRBD1|TRBJ1-5|TRBV12-3/TRBV12-4|many
CASTGQGRGKNQPQHF
TGTGCCAGCACCGGACAGGGGAGGGGGAAAAATCAGCCCCAGCATTTT
>-|TRBJ2-7|TRBV28|many
CASSFARPNKGYF
TGTGCCAGCAGTTTCGCCCGGCCTAATAAGGGATACTTC
>TRBD1|TRBJ1-2|TRBV3-1|few
CASRNQGQNYGYTF
TGTGCCAGTCGTAACCAGGGACAGAACTATGGCTACACCTTC
>-|TRBJ1-2|TRBV6-2/TRBV6-3|many
CASRRALGRYGYTF
TGTGCCAGCCGGCGGGCGCTGGGGCGCTATGGCTACACCTTC
>-|TRBJ1-1|TRBV5-6|many
CASSFFNGNTEAFF
TGTGCCAGCAGCTTTTTCAACGGGAACACTGAAGCTTTCTTT
>TRBD2|TRBJ2-3|TRBV3-1|-
CASSHSGGPDTQYF
TGTGCCAGCAGCCATAGCGGGGGGCCAGATACGCAGTATTTT
>-|TRBJ2-3|TRBV14|-
CASSQFAGRGPDTQYF
TGTGCCAGCAGCCAATTCGCCGGCAGGGGCCCAGATACGCAGTATTTT
>TRBD1|TRBJ1-2|TRBV6-5|-
CASSNGQEVYGYTF
TGTGCCAGCAGTAACGGACAGGAGGTCTATGGCTACACCTTC
>TRBD1|TRBJ1-1|TRBV4-3|few
CASSQEVLNTGASFMNTEAFF
TGCGCCAGCAGCCAAGAAGTTTTAAATACAGGGGCGAGTTTCATGAACACTGAAGCTTTCTTT
>TRBD2|TRBJ2-3|TRBV20-1|many
CSSSGLAGASTDTQYF
TGCAGTTCCTCGGGACTAGCAGGTGCTAGCACAGATACGCAGTATTTT
>-|TRBJ2-4|TRBV27|few
CASSSRVPLSTSPLAKNIQYF
TGTGCCAGCAGTTCGCGCGTTCCCCTCTCGACTAGTCCACTAGCCAAAAACATTCAGTACTTC
>-|TRBJ1-6|TRBV10-3|many
CAISDPKQDLFSPLHF
TGTGCCATCAGTGACCCAAAACAGGACCTCTTTTCACCCCTCCACTTT
>-|TRBJ2-3|TRBV11-2|-
CASRKGGTDTQYF
TGTGCCAGCAGGAAGGGCGGCACAGATACGCAGTATTTT
>-|TRBJ1-3|TRBV10-3|many
CATQNQRTIYF
TGTGCCACCCAAAACCAGAGAACCATATATTTT
>-|TRBJ1-6|TRBV7-2|many
CASSSRSSTNSPLHF
TGTGCCAGCAGTAGTAGGAGCTCCACGAATTCACCCCTCCACTTT
>-|TRBJ1-6|TRBV5-1|many
CASSVDSNSPLHF
TGCGCCAGCAGCGTAGACAGTAATTCACCCCTCCACTTT
>-|TRBJ1-5|TRBV18|-
CASSPPGSDQPQHF
TGTGCCAGCTCACCACCAGGGTCGGATCAGCCCCAGCATTTT
>-|TRBJ2-1|TRBV3-1|few
CASSQWAEKNEQFF
TGTGCCAGCAGCCAATGGGCAGAGAAAAATGAGCAGTTCTTC
>TRBD2|TRBJ2-5|TRBV4-1|many
CASSQDTSGGQETQYF
TGCGCCAGCAGCCAAGATACAAGCGGGGGGCAAGAGACCCAGTACTTC
>-|TRBJ2-6|TRBV7-6|many
CASSPLFSGANVLTF
TGTGCCAGCAGCCCCTTGTTCTCTGGGGCCAACGTCCTGACTTTC
>TRBD2|TRBJ2-1|TRBV12-3/TRBV12-4|-
CASTTGGRREQFF
TGTGCCAGCACAACGGGGGGGCGGCGGGAGCAGTTCTTC
>-|TRBJ1-5|TRBV6-6|-
CASNIIDSNQPQHF
TGTGCCAGCAATATAATTGATAGCAATCAGCCCCAGCATTTT
>-|TRBJ1-2|TRBV20-1|many
CSAANYGYTF
TGCAGTGCTGCTAACTATGGCTACACCTTC
>-|TRBJ2-5|TRBV29-1|few
CSVAGETQYF
TGCAGCGTTGCAGGAGAGACCCAGTACTTC
>-|TRBJ2-7|TRBV28|-
CASSLRQLPSYEQYF
TGTGCCAGCAGTTTAAGACAGCTCCCTTCCTACGAGCAGTACTTC
>-|TRBJ1-1|TRBV7-9|many
CASSVRFNTEAFF
TGTGCCAGCAGCGTCCGATTTAACACTGAAGCTTTCTTT
>-|TRBJ1-1|TRBV18|few
CASSPSFREGKMNTEAFF
TGTGCCAGCTCACCAAGTTTCAGGGAGGGAAAAATGAACACTGAAGCTTTCTTT